The T cell receptor (beta chain) under discussion was sequenced for a study of follicular helper T cells after annual influenza vaccination. Study-wide findings and caveats: Recurrent ICOS+CD38+ cTfh clonotypes included tetramer and AIM influenza-specific ones. ICOS-CD38- cTfh most often held earlier Day 7 ICOS+CD38+ clones.

A word on this clone: What it binds is unknown.

This table comes from immunoSEQ multiplex PCR, and its TCRdb copy is limited to in-frame clones, with some not included. Among several thousand clones listed, 65% to 85% were seen once. As for time point: 2015-2016 season, pre-vaccination. Subjects lived in the community and lacked influenza vaccine within the prior 6 months. Cells are cTfh (non-naive CD4+CXCR5+PD-1+), split by ICOS and CD38 into double-positive or double-negative. The V end lost 9 bases, the J end lost 6 bases, and 20 bases lay between the germline ends. CDR3 length equals 15 residues. Germline values: CDR1 MNHNS, CDR2 SASEGT. The rearrangement links TRBV6-1 to TRBJ2-2, with a weak D call TRBD2 (5 bases). The sample here was CXCR5+ CD38- circulating T follicular helper cells from blood, taken on the day of influenza vaccination. This sample's subset: circulating Tfh, non-naive CD4+CXCR5+PD-1+ (ICOS+CD38+ or ICOS-CD38-). This TCR derives from an adult who received the influenza vaccine. In DNA form, the CDR3 reads TGTGCCAGTATTCTGCCCGCCGGGGTCGCCGGGGAGCTGTTTTTT. Amino acids: CASILPAGVAGELFF.